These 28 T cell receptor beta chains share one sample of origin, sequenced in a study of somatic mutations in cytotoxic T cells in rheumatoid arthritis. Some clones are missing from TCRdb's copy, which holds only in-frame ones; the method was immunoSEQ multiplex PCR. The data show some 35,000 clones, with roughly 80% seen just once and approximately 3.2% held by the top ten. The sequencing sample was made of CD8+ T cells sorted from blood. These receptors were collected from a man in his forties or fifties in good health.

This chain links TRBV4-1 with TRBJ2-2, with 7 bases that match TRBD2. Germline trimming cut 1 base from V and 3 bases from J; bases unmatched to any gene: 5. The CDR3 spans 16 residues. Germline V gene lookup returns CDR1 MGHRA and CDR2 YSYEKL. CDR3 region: CASSQVGGEDTGELFF. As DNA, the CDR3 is TGCGCCAGCAGCCAAGTGGGGGGGGAGGACACCGGGGAGCTGTTTTTT.

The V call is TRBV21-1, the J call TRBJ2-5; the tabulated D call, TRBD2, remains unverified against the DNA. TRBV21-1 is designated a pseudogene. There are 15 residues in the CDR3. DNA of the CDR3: TGTGCCAGCAGCAAACGGCGACTACGCCAAGAGACCCAGTACTTC. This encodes CASSKRRLRQETQYF.

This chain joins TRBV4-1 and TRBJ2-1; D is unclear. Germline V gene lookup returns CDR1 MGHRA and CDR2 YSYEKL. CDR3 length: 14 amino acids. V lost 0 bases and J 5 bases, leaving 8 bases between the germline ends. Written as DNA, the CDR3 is TGCGCCAGCAGCCAAGATGGCGGAGACAATGAGCAGTTCTTC. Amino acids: CASSQDGGDNEQFF.

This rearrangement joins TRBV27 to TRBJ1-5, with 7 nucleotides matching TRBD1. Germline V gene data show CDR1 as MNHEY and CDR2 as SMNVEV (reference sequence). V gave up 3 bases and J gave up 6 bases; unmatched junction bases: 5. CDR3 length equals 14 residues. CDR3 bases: TGTGCCAGCAGTTTTAGAGGGGGCAGTCAGCCCCAGCATTTT. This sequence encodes CASSFRGGSQPQHF.

The CDR3 loop reads CASIGSGRISYNEQFF. CDR3 nucleotide sequence: TGTGCCAGCATTGGTAGCGGGAGGATCTCCTACAATGAGCAGTTCTTC. This chain links TRBV28 with TRBJ2-1; 10 bases map to TRBD2. This CDR3 is 16 amino acids long. V trimming: 7 bases; J trimming: 0 bases; junction bases outside the gene matches: 6. Germline loops: CDR1 MDHEN, CDR2 SYDVKM.

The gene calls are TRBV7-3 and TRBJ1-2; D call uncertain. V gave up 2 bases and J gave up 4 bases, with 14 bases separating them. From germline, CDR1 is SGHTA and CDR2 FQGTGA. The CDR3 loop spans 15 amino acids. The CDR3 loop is CASSLYPGFGYGYTF. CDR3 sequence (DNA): TGTGCCAGCAGCTTATATCCGGGATTCGGCTATGGCTACACCTTC.

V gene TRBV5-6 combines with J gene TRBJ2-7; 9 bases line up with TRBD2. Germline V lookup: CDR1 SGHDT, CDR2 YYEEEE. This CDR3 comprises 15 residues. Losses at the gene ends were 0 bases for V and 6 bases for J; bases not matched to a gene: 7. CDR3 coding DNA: TGTGCCAGCAGCTTGGAAGGTAGCGGGAGTACCGAGCAGTACTTC. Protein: CASSLEGSGSTEQYF.

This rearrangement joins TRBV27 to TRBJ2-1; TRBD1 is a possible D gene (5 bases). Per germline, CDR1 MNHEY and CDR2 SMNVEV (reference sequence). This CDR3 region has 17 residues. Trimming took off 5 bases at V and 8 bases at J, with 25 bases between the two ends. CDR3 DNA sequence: TGTGCCAGCAGTGTGGGCAGGGTCGTTTTATTTGGCGATGAGCAGTTCTTC. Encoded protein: CASSVGRVVLFGDEQFF.

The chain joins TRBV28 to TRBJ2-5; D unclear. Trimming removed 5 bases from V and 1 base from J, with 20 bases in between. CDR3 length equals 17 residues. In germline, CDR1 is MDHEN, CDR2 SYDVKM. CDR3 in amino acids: CASSPRQVTLFQETQYF. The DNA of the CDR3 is TGTGCCAGCAGTCCCCGACAAGTAACCCTGTTCCAAGAGACCCAGTACTTC.

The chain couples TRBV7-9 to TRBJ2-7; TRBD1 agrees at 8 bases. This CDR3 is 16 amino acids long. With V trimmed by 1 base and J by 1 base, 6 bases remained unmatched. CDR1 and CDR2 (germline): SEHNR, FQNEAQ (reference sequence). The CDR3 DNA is TGTGCCAGCAGCTTAGTGGGACAGGTTACGTCCTACGAGCAGTACTTC. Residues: CASSLVGQVTSYEQYF. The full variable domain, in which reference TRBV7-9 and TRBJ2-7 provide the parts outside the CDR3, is DTGVSQNPRHKITKRGQNVTFRCDPISEHNRLYWYRQTLGQGPEFLTYFQNEAQLEKSRLLSDRFSAERPKGSFSTLEIQRTEQGDSAMYLCASSLVGQVTSYEQYFGPGTRLTVT.

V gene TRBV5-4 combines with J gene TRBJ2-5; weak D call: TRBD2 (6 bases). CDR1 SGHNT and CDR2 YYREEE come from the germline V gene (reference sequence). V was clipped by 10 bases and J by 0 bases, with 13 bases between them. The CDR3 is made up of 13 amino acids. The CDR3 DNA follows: TGTGCCGGAGGGGTAGGAGACCAAGAGACCCAGTACTTC. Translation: CAGGVGDQETQYF.

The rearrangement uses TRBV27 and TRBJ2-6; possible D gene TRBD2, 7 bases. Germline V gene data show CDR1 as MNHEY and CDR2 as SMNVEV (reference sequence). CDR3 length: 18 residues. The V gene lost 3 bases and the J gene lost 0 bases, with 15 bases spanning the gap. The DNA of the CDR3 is TGTGCCAGCAGTTTTAAGGGGGGGTTTGTCTCTGGGGCCAACGTCCTGACTTTC. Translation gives CASSFKGGFVSGANVLTF.

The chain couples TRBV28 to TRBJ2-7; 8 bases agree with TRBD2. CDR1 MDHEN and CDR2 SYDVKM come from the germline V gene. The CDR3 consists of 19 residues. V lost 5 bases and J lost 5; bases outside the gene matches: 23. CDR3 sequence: CASSKNSAIRGGPYDEQYF. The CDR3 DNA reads TGTGCCAGCAGTAAAAATAGCGCTATCCGGGGGGGGCCCTACGACGAGCAGTACTTC.

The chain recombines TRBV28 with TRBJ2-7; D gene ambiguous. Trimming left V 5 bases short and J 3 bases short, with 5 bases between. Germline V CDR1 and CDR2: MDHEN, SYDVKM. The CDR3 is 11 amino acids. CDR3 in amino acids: CASSRGYEQYF. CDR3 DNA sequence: TGTGCCAGCAGTCGCGGCTACGAGCAGTACTTC.

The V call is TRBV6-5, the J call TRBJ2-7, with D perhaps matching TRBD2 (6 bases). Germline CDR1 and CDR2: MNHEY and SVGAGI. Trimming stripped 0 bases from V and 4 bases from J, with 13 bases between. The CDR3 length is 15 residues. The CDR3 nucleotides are TGTGCCAGCAGTTACTCTAGGCCCGGGGGATACGAGCAGTACTTC. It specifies CASSYSRPGGYEQYF.

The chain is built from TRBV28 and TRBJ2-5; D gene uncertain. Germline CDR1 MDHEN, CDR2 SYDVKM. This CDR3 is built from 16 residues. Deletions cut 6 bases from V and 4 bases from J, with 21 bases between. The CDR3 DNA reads TGTGCCAGCAGGCGATACGCCCATACAGTGACAGAGACCCAGTACTTC. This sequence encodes CASRRYAHTVTETQYF.

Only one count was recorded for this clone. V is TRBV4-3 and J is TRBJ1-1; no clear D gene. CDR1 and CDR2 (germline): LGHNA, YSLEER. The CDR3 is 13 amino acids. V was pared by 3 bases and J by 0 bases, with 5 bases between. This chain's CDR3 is CASSHRVNTEAFF. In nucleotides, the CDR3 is TGCGCCAGCAGCCATAGGGTGAACACTGAAGCTTTCTTT.

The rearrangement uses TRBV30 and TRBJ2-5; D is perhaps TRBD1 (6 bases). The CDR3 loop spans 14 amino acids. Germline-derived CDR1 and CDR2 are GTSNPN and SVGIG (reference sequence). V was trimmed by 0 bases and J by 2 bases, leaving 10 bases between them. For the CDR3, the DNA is TGTGCCTGGAGTGTAGGGGGATTTCAAGAGACCCAGTACTTC. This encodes CAWSVGGFQETQYF.

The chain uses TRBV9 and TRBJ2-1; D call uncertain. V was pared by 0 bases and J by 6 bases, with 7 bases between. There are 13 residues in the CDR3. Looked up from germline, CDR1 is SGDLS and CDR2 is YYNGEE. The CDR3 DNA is TGTGCCAGCAGCGTAGGTTTCAGCAATGAGCAGTTCTTC. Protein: CASSVGFSNEQFF.

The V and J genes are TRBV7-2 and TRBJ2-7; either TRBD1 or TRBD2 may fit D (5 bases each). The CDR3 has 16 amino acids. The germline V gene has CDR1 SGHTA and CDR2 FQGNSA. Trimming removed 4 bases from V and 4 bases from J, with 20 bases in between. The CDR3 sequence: CASSWGSGTDIYEQYF. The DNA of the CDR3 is TGTGCCAGCAGCTGGGGCTCCGGGACGGATATTTACGAGCAGTACTTC.

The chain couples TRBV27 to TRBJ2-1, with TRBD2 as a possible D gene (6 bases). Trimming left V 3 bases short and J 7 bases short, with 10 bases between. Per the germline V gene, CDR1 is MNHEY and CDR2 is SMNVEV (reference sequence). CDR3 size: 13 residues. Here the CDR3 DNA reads TGTGCCAGCAGTTTGGCGAGCGGGAATGAGCAGTTCTTC. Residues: CASSLASGNEQFF.

This CDR3 is CASSARDYSNTGELFF. The DNA for the CDR3 is TGTGCCAGCAGCGCCCGGGACTACTCGAACACCGGGGAGCTGTTTTTT. The rearrangement links TRBV7-9 to TRBJ2-2, with 7 bases aligning to TRBD2. The CDR3 runs 16 residues. Germline assignment: CDR1 SEHNR and CDR2 FQNEAQ (reference sequence). Trimming took 5 bases from V and 0 from J; bases not matched to a gene: 6.

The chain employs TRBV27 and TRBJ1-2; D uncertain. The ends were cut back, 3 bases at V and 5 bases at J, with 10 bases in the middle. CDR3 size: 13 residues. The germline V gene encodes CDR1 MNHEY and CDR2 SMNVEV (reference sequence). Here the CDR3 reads CASSFAGGYGYTF. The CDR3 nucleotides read TGTGCCAGCAGTTTTGCGGGCGGGTATGGCTACACCTTC.

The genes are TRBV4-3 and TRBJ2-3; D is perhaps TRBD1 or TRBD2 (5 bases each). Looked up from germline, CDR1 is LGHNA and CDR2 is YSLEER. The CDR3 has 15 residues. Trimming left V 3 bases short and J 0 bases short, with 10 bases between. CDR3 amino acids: CASSQGTVSTDTQYF. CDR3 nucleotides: TGCGCCAGCAGCCAGGGGACGGTTAGCACAGATACGCAGTATTTT.

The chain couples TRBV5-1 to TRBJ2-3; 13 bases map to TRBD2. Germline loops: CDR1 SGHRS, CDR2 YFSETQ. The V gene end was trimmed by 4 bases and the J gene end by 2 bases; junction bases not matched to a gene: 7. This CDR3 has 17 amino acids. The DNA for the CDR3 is TGCGCCAGCAGCCCTAGGACTAGCGGGAGTTTCACAGATACGCAGTATTTT. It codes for CASSPRTSGSFTDTQYF.

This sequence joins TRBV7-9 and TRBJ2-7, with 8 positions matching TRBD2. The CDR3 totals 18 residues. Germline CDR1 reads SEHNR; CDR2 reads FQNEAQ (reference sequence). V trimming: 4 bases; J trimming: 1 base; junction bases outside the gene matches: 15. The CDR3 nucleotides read TGTGCCAGCAGCTCTCTTGTGCCAGGGGCGGGAGGATCCTACGAGCAGTACTTC. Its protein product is CASSSLVPGAGGSYEQYF.

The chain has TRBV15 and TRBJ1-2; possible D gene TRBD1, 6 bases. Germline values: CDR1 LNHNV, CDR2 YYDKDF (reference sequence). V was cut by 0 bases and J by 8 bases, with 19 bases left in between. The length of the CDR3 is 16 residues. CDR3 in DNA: TGTGCCACCAGCAGAGAAGGGACACCTAGTTATGAAGGCTACACCTTC. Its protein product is CATSREGTPSYEGYTF.

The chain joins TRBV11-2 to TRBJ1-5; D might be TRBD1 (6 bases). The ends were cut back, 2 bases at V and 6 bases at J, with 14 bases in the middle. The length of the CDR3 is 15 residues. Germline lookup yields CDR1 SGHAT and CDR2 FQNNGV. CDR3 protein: CASSLTGRSLQPQHF. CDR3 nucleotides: TGTGCCAGCAGCTTAACAGGGAGGAGTCTTCAGCCCCAGCATTTT.